This T cell receptor beta chain was sequenced for a study of shared clonotypes between healthy human individuals. The CDR3 loop spans 14 amino acids. Trimming shortened V by 0 bases and J by 7 bases, and 13 bases separated the two germline ends. Per the germline V gene, CDR1 is KGHSH and CDR2 is LQKENI. This clone was seen a single time. Sequencing was at deep level. Each replicate PCR on the sorted subsets used about 220 ng DNA (around 30,000 T cell genomes). Some clones are missing from TCRdb's copy, which holds only in-frame ones; the method was immunoSEQ multiplex PCR. The table includes roughly 700,000 clones, less than 85% detected once.

The sample was memory CD4+ T cells sorted from blood. Subset meaning: CD45RA-negative fraction. The J gene is TRBJ2-7, the V gene TRBV18; D is unclear. This TCR came from a woman between 25 and 40 years old in good health. The CDR3 region has the DNA TGTGCCAGCTCACCACCGGGGTCCGCAAGGGAGCAGTACTTC. Its protein product is CASSPPGSAREQYF.